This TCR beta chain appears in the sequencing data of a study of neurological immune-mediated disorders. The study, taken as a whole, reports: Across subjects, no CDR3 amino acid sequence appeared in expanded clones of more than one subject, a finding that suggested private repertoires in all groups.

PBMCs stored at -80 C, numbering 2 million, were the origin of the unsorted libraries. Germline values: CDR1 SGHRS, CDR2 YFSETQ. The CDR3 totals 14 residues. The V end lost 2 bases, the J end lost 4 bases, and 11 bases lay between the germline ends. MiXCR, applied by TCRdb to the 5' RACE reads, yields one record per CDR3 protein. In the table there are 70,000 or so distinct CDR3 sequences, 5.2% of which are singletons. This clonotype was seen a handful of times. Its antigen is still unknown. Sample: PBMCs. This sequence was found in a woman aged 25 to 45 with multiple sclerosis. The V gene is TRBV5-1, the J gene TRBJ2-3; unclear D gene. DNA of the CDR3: TGCGCCAGCAGCTTCTCCGACGCACCAGATACGCAGTATTTT. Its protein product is CASSFSDAPDTQYF. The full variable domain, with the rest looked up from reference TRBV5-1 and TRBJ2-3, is KAGVTQTPRYLIKTRGQQVTLSCSPISGHRSVSWYQQTPGQGLQFLFEYFSETQRNKGNFPGRFSGRQFSNSRSEMNVSTLELGDSALYLCASSFSDAPDTQYFGPGTRLTVL.